The source of this TCR beta chain is a study of blood T cell repertoires in COVID-19. From germline, CDR1 is KGHSH and CDR2 LQKENI. The CDR3 is made up of 13 amino acids. The germline V and J ends were trimmed by 1 base and 4 bases, with 7 bases remaining between them. Profiled with immunoSEQ multiplex PCR; TCRdb holds only in-frame clones, not every one. Among roughly 360,000 clones listed, around 84% were seen once. Material for sequencing was peripheral blood. The source is a human donor with acute or convalescent COVID-19. The donor label of this sample is uncertain. V and J are TRBV18 and TRBJ2-5; no clear D gene. The CDR3 DNA reads as TGTGCCAGCTCACCACAGGCGGCAGAGACCCAGTACTTC. Protein: CASSPQAAETQYF.